The 25 T cell receptor beta chains in this list originate from one sample, sequenced in a study of identifying expanded T cells in peripheral blood. The assay was immunoSEQ multiplex PCR, and TCRdb's table has in-frame clones only and misses some. The sample consists of 50,000 to 60,000 clones, around 83% of them appearing once. The sequencing input was blood. All receptors come from a person aged 18 to 75 in good health.

The rearrangement uses TRBV11-3 and TRBJ2-3; D is possibly TRBD1 (7 bases). The ends were cut back, 5 bases at V and 7 bases at J, with 19 bases in the middle. Germline V lookup: CDR1 SGHNT, CDR2 YENEEA. The CDR3 has 15 amino acids. CDR3 sequence reads: CASSRQGGAEYTQYF. The CDR3 DNA sequence: TGTGCCAGCAGCCGGCAGGGGGGCGCAGAATATACGCAGTATTTT.

This chain links TRBV10-1 with TRBJ2-6, with D hard to call. Trimming cost V 3 bases and J 1 base, with 4 bases left between them. The V gene's germline CDR1 is WNHNN and CDR2 SYGVQD (reference sequence). This CDR3 region has 14 residues. The CDR3 coding sequence is TGCGCCAGCAGTGAACATTCTGGGGCCAACGTCCTGACTTTC. It is translated as CASSEHSGANVLTF.

The chain couples TRBV9 to TRBJ2-3; 8 bases align to TRBD2. Germline V lookup: CDR1 SGDLS, CDR2 YYNGEE. V was clipped by 2 bases and J by 1 base; unmatched bases: 6. The CDR3 sequence is 16 residues long. The DNA of the CDR3 is TGTGCCAGCAGCGTGGTTAGCGGGGCCCGCACAGATACGCAGTATTTT. It specifies CASSVVSGARTDTQYF.

Only one count was recorded for this clone. The chain carries TRBV9 and TRBJ2-3; TRBD2 agrees at 11 bases. This CDR3 contains 14 residues. The germline V gene has CDR1 SGDLS and CDR2 YYNGEE. The junction had 1 base not matched to a gene; V was cut back by 3 bases and J by 4 bases. CDR3 nucleotide sequence: TGTGCCAGCAGCGCTAGCGGGAGGTCAGATACGCAGTATTTT. Protein sequence: CASSASGRSDTQYF.

The chain joins TRBV27 to TRBJ2-3; 11 nucleotides align to TRBD1. The CDR3 has 16 amino acids. Germline V gene data show CDR1 as MNHEY and CDR2 as SMNVEV (reference sequence). After removal of 4 bases from V and 4 bases from J, the junction contained 7 bases not matched to a gene. CDR3 region: CASSSRDRGLADTQYF. DNA for the CDR3: TGTGCCAGCAGTTCCCGGGACAGGGGGTTGGCAGATACGCAGTATTTT.

This sequence joins TRBV4-1 and TRBJ1-1; no definite D call. Germline assignment: CDR1 MGHRA and CDR2 YSYEKL. The CDR3 is 21 amino acids. The V gene lost 2 bases and the J gene lost 1 base, with 29 bases spanning the gap. This CDR3 is CASSQLFGKDAPLRWNTEAFF. The CDR3 DNA is TGCGCCAGCAGCCAACTCTTCGGGAAGGACGCACCCTTGAGATGGAACACTGAAGCTTTCTTT.

CDR3 DNA: TGTGCCAGCAGCTTAAGGGATGCGGGACTAGCGGCCAACAATGAGCAGTTCTTC. This encodes CASSLRDAGLAANNEQFF. This chain joins TRBV11-3 and TRBJ2-1; TRBD2 matches 11 bases. V lost 2 bases to trimming and J lost 5 bases; unmatched junction nucleotides: 11. The germline V gene encodes CDR1 SGHNT and CDR2 YENEEA. The CDR3 loop spans 18 amino acids.

V and J are TRBV5-6 and TRBJ2-7; D tentatively fits TRBD1 or TRBD2 (5 bases each). There are 17 residues in the CDR3. Germline V gene data show CDR1 as SGHDT and CDR2 as YYEEEE. Trimming pared 4 bases from V and 1 base from J, leaving 21 bases between. The CDR3 is CASSRGPLLFESYEQYV. DNA for the CDR3: TGTGCCAGCAGCCGGGGACCGCTACTTTTTGAATCCTACGAGCAGTACGTC.

J is TRBJ1-3 and V is TRBV18; TRBD1 aligns across 7 bases. The germline gives CDR1 KGHSH, CDR2 LQKENI. The CDR3 contains 14 residues. J gave up 1 base and V 3 bases, and 0 bases lay outside the gene matches. The CDR3 loop is CASSPGQSGNTIYF. The CDR3 region has the DNA TGTGCCAGCTCACCGGGACAGTCTGGAAACACCATATATTTT.

CDR3 amino acids: CASSFGAGLGYEQYV. Here the CDR3 DNA reads TGTGCCAGCAGCTTTGGGGCGGGGCTTGGTTACGAGCAGTACGTC. The chain uses TRBV7-8 and TRBJ2-7, with TRBD2 as a possible D gene (6 bases). The CDR3 is made up of 15 amino acids. The germline gives CDR1 SGHVS, CDR2 FQNEAQ. Trimming pared 3 bases from V and 4 bases from J, leaving 16 bases between.

V and J are TRBV21-1 and TRBJ1-3. TRBV21-1 is reported as a pseudogene. The CDR3 has 16 residues. CDR3 loop: CASSKARRSRGNTIYF. The CDR3 DNA follows: TGTGCCAGCAGCAAAGCGCGGCGGTCGCGGGGAAACACCATATATTTT.

The rearrangement links TRBV19 to TRBJ1-5; D possibly corresponds to TRBD1 (5 bases). Germline assignment: CDR1 LNHDA and CDR2 SQIVND (reference sequence). The V and J ends lost 8 bases and 4 bases respectively, with 15 bases between them. This CDR3 is 14 amino acids long. In DNA form, the CDR3 reads TGTGCCAGTTTACCCACCAGGGCGAATCAGCCCCAGCATTTT. Amino acid sequence: CASLPTRANQPQHF.

This chain links TRBV19 with TRBJ2-7; 7 bases are shared with TRBD2. This CDR3 comprises 13 residues. Germline lookup yields CDR1 LNHDA and CDR2 SQIVND (reference sequence). V trimming: 6 bases; J trimming: 5 bases; junction bases outside the gene matches: 7. The CDR3 is CASSRGGADEQYF. DNA of the CDR3: TGTGCCAGTAGCCGGGGAGGGGCCGACGAGCAGTACTTC.

This clone has just a few counts. The V and J genes are TRBV6-5 and TRBJ1-1; D ambiguous. Germline values: CDR1 MNHEY, CDR2 SVGAGI. The CDR3 is 14 residues long. Trimming removed 8 bases from V and 3 bases from J, with 16 bases in between. The CDR3 bases are TGTGCCAGCTTCTATCTGGGCTGGGACACTGAAGCTTTCTTT. It codes for CASFYLGWDTEAFF.

The chain recombines TRBV5-4 with TRBJ2-7, with D maybe TRBD2 (5 bases). CDR1 and CDR2 from the germline V gene are SGHNT and YYREEE (reference sequence). This CDR3 is 13 amino acids long. Trimming took 0 bases from V and 1 from J, leaving 5 bases between them. CDR3 nucleotide sequence: TGTGCCAGCAGCTTGGCGGGATCCTACGAGCAGTACGTC. Amino acids: CASSLAGSYEQYV.

V usage is TRBV10-2 and J usage is TRBJ1-1; tentatively, D is TRBD1 (6 bases). The ends were cut back, 8 bases at V and 5 bases at J, with 15 bases in the middle. This CDR3 has 13 amino acids. Germline loops: CDR1 WSHSY, CDR2 SAAADI. CDR3 amino acids: CASGKGGDTEAFF. The CDR3 coding sequence is TGCGCCAGCGGTAAGGGGGGGGATACTGAAGCTTTCTTT.

V gene TRBV6-4 combines with J gene TRBJ1-2; 11 positions match TRBD1. This CDR3 has 16 amino acids. V was pared by 0 bases and J by 4 bases, with 4 bases of the junction left unmatched. Germline CDR1 and CDR2: MRHNA and SNTAGT. The CDR3 reads CASSDSTGQGGYGYTF. The CDR3 DNA sequence: TGTGCCAGCAGTGACTCGACGGGACAGGGGGGCTATGGCTACACCTTC.

The chain recombines TRBV30 with TRBJ1-3; 7 bases map to TRBD1. Trimming at V came to 4 bases and at J to 3 bases, leaving 3 bases not matched to a gene. This CDR3 is 13 amino acids long. The germline V gene has CDR1 GTSNPN and CDR2 SVGIG (reference sequence). CDR3 amino acids: CAWNRGVGNTIYF. The CDR3 bases are TGTGCCTGGAACAGGGGTGTTGGAAACACCATATATTTT.

V and J are TRBV5-5 and TRBJ2-7; no definite D call. This CDR3 has 13 amino acids. Looked up from germline, CDR1 is SGHKS and CDR2 is YYEKEE (reference sequence). Trimming stripped 3 bases from V and 0 bases from J, with 7 bases between. CDR3 coding DNA: TGTGCCAGCAGCTCTGGCATCTCCTACGAGCAGTACTTC. Translated, it gives CASSSGISYEQYF.

The V and J genes are TRBV21-1 and TRBJ1-1; the D call TRBD1 from the table was never checked on the DNA. TRBV21-1 is labeled a pseudogene. This CDR3 has 14 residues. The CDR3 sequence is CASSHEDRNTEAFF. The CDR3 DNA sequence: TGTGCCAGCAGCCATGAAGACAGAAACACTGAAGCTTTCTTT.

This chain links TRBV4-2 with TRBJ2-2; a possible D gene is TRBD2 (5 bases). The CDR3 has 19 amino acids. Trimming cost V 4 bases and J 0 bases, with 21 bases left between them. Germline V gene data show CDR1 as LGHNA and CDR2 as YNFKEQ. CDR3 bases: TGTGCCAGCAGCCGCCTGAGGATTACTAGGAGCCCGAACACCGGGGAGCTGTTTTTT. As protein: CASSRLRITRSPNTGELFF.

The chain is built from TRBV4-2 and TRBJ2-7; D tentatively fits TRBD1 or TRBD2 (5 bases each). Trimming cost V 4 bases and J 3 bases, with 10 bases left between them. CDR1 and CDR2 from the germline V gene are LGHNA and YNFKEQ. The CDR3 extends over 13 amino acids. This CDR3 reads CASSPGPGYEQYV. As DNA, the CDR3 is TGTGCCAGCAGCCCGGGGCCGGGCTACGAGCAGTACGTC.

The chain couples TRBV5-6 to TRBJ1-2, with 7 positions matching TRBD1. Trimming removed 2 bases from V and 0 bases from J; junction bases left unmatched: 4. This CDR3 is built from 15 residues. The V gene's germline CDR1 is SGHDT and CDR2 YYEEEE. CDR3 in amino acids: CASSLFDRANYGYTF. CDR3 in DNA: TGTGCCAGCAGCTTATTCGACAGGGCTAACTATGGCTACACCTTC.

The chain couples TRBV2 to TRBJ2-2; unclear D gene. The germline V and J ends were trimmed by 0 bases and 3 bases, with 5 bases remaining between them. Germline V lookup: CDR1 SNHLY, CDR2 FYNNEI. The CDR3 is 14 amino acids. CDR3 loop: CASSEAYYTGELFF. The CDR3 coding sequence is TGTGCCAGCAGTGAAGCATACTACACCGGGGAGCTGTTTTTT.

V usage is TRBV20-1 and J usage is TRBJ1-2; D gene ambiguous. The germline gives CDR1 DFQATT, CDR2 SNEGSKA (reference sequence). V lost 3 bases and J 7 bases, leaving 9 bases between the germline ends. The CDR3 runs 11 residues. The CDR3 sequence: CSASFGPGYTF. The CDR3 region has the DNA TGCAGTGCTAGTTTTGGGCCTGGCTACACCTTC.